The present entry profiles one TCR beta chain with its context. Germline CDR1 and CDR2: GTSNPN and SVGIG (reference sequence). The CDR3 totals 11 residues. V lost 0 bases, J lost 8 bases, and 0 bases stayed unmatched. Per the original methods: Amplification of reference gene primers provided the estimated nucleated cell counts. The data were produced by immunoSEQ multiplex PCR, yet TCRdb's version contains in-frame clones alone and is incomplete. For V, J and clone size, that table is used; D and trimming come from the DNA. This table has roughly 43,000 clones, approximately 80% appearing once. The data were taken from a study of blood T cell repertoires in COVID-19. About the study: Samples of COVID-19 (acute and convalescent) were obtained from the United States, Italy and Spain. T cells, B-cell-depleted T cells, or PBMCs provided the cDNA or gDNA that served as material.

The TCR originated in a woman aged 60 to 75 with acute or convalescent COVID-19. Input material: peripheral blood. The chain links TRBV30 to TRBJ1-2, with 7 bases matching TRBD1. Here the CDR3 DNA reads TGTGCCTGGAGTGTAGGGGGCGGCTACACCTTC. This gives the protein CAWSVGGGYTF.